This T cell receptor beta chain was recovered during a study of beta chain features in type 1 diabetes. Expressed TCRB transcripts got sequenced, as all isolated RNA was reverse transcribed. Here immunoSEQ multiplex PCR was the method, and the copy in TCRdb shows in-frame clones only, minus some. This table has 240,000 or so clones, about 30% appearing once. The V gene lost 5 bases and the J gene lost 2 bases, with 9 bases spanning the gap. Germline-derived CDR1 and CDR2 are SEHNR and FQNEAQ (reference sequence). The CDR3 has 13 residues. The rearrangement links TRBV7-9 to TRBJ1-1, with D hard to call. The sequenced sample consisted of central memory CD4+ T cells from blood. This clonotype was sampled from a young man in good health. The CDR3 nucleotides read TGTGCCAGCAGCCAACTTCACAACACTGAAGCTTTCTTT. Translated, it gives CASSQLHNTEAFF.